Following are 9 T cell receptor beta chains from one sample sequenced in a study of control samples from healthy donors and cancer patients (dated by TCRdb to 2018 to 2021). Library prep was done by the immunoSEQ multiplex PCR assay. TCRdb took this table from immuneACCESS and kept in-frame rearrangements with V and J called. Such tables lack part of the clones; where checked against another copy, unresolved V genes explain under half of the gap, and the rest is unexplained. The sample profile shows about 410,000 clones; around nine tenths of them were found once. The ten largest clones represent around 6.5% of the sample. The specimen was PBMCs. The receptors were sampled from a man aged 35 to 55 with head and neck cancer.

The chain joins TRBV3-1 (or the pseudogene TRBV3-2) to TRBJ2-7; a possible D gene is TRBD2 (5 bases). This CDR3 has 13 residues. With 6 bases removed from V and 4 bases from J, the gap between germline ends came to 13 bases. The germline V gene has CDR1 LGHDT and CDR2 YNNKEL (reference sequence). CDR3 sequence: CASSQRNGYEQYF. In nucleotides, the CDR3 is TGTGCCAGCAGTCAGCGGAATGGATACGAGCAGTACTTC.

The chain has TRBV12-3 or TRBV12-4 and TRBJ2-1, with unresolved D. The CDR3 contains 11 residues. V shed 4 bases and J shed 15 bases, with 13 bases lying between them. The CDR3 DNA reads as TGTGCCAGCAGTTCCGGCTTAGGTAGGTTCTTC. Residues: CASSSGLGRFF.

The chain recombines TRBV18 with TRBJ2-2; the match to TRBD2 covers 8 bases. The V segment lost 6 bases and the J segment 5 bases; nucleotides outside the gene matches: 8. Germline CDR1 reads KGHSH; CDR2 reads LQKENI. The CDR3 totals 15 residues. In DNA, the CDR3 is TGTGCCAGCTCGCCCTTAGCGGGACCAACCGGGGAGCTGTTTTTT. Encoded protein: CASSPLAGPTGELFF.

This sequence joins TRBV6-5 and TRBJ2-7; D is unresolved. The V gene lost 0 bases and the J gene lost 5 bases, with 11 bases spanning the gap. Per the germline V gene, CDR1 is MNHEY and CDR2 is SVGAGI. This CDR3 spans 14 amino acids. As DNA, the CDR3 is TGTGCCAGCAGTTACTCGGGGATTCTCGACGAGCAGTACTTC. Its protein is CASSYSGILDEQYF.

The genes are TRBV11-2 and TRBJ2-3; D might be TRBD1 (6 bases). There are 19 residues in the CDR3. The germline V and J ends were trimmed by 7 bases and 3 bases, with 29 bases remaining between them. CDR1 and CDR2 from the germline V gene are SGHAT and FQNNGV. Written as DNA, the CDR3 is TGTGCCAGCACCGGGCGGCCGGGACAAAGGGTCTCGGGAACAGATACGCAGTATTTT. Its protein is CASTGRPGQRVSGTDTQYF.

This rearrangement joins TRBV27 to TRBJ2-1, with 7 bases matching TRBD1. V shed 4 bases and J 0 bases; nucleotides not matched to a gene: 6. Germline CDR1 reads MNHEY; CDR2 reads SMNVEV (reference sequence). The CDR3 has 16 amino acids. CDR3 protein: CASSSPTGVSYNEQFF. The CDR3 nucleotides are TGTGCCAGCAGTTCACCTACAGGGGTCTCCTACAATGAGCAGTTCTTC.

DNA of the CDR3: TGCAGCGTTTTACTTTACAATGAGCAGTTCTTC. This sequence encodes CSVLLYNEQFF. The V gene is TRBV29-1, the J gene TRBJ2-1; D unclear. The CDR3 contains 11 residues. CDR1 is SQVTM, CDR2 ANQGSEA, per germline. V dropped 5 bases and J dropped 4 bases, with 6 bases sitting between them.

J is TRBJ2-5 and V is TRBV5-1; no clear D. Trimming shortened V by 3 bases and J by 0 bases, and 12 bases separated the two germline ends. From germline, CDR1 is SGHRS and CDR2 YFSETQ. CDR3 length: 15 amino acids. The CDR3 is CASSSGQAYQETQYF. CDR3 DNA: TGCGCCAGCAGCTCCGGCCAGGCGTACCAAGAGACCCAGTACTTC.

The CDR3 protein is CASSLGGVRGEAFF. The CDR3, as DNA: TGTGCCAGCAGCTTAGGTGGGGTGAGGGGTGAAGCTTTCTTT. V usage is TRBV7-6 and J usage is TRBJ1-1; D is perhaps TRBD1 (5 bases). The CDR3 runs 14 residues. The ends were cut back, 1 base at V and 7 bases at J, with 13 bases in the middle. Germline CDR1 SGHVS, CDR2 FNYEAQ.